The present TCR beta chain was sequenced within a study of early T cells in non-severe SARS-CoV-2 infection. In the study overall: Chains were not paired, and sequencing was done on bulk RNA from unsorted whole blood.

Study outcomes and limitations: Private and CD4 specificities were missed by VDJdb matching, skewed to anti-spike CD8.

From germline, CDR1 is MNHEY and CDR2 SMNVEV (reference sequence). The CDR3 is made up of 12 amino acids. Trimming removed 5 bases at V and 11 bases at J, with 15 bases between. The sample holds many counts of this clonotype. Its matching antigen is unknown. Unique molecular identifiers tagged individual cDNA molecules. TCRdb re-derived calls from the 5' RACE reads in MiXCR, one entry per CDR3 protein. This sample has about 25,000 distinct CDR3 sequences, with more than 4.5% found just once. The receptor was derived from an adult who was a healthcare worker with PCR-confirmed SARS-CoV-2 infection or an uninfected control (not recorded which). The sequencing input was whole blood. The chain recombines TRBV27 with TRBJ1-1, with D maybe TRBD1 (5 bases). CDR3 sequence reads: CASSLPGGLAFF. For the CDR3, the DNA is TGTGCCAGCAGTCTCCCTGGGGGATTGGCTTTCTTT.